These 14 T cell receptor beta chains were all obtained from the same sample, sequenced in a study of T cells after yellow fever vaccination. TCRdb fed the 5' RACE reads into MiXCR, producing one record per CDR3 protein. The data show some 240,000 distinct CDR3 sequences, more than 3.5% seen once. The sequenced sample was PBMCs, obtained 15 days after the yellow fever booster vaccination. Every receptor here comes from a man between 18 and 29 years old who received the YFV17D yellow fever vaccine.

This clonotype came up many times. V is TRBV4-1 and J is TRBJ2-5; 13 nucleotides agree with TRBD2. CDR1 MGHRA and CDR2 YSYEKL come from the germline V gene. V lost 2 bases, J lost 5 bases, and 2 bases stayed unmatched. This CDR3 comprises 15 residues. The CDR3 DNA reads TGCGCCAGCAGCCAATCGACTAGCGGGGGGGAGACCCAGTACTTC. It yields the protein CASSQSTSGGETQYF.

Details on this clonotype: Given a much more abundant clone one base away, this may be a read error. J is TRBJ2-5 and V is TRBV15; 13 nucleotides align to TRBD2. The germline V gene has CDR1 LNHNV and CDR2 YYDKDF (reference sequence). This CDR3 is built from 17 residues. Here the CDR3 reads CASSRGLAGQREETQYF. The CDR3 DNA sequence: TGTGCCTCCAGCCGGGGACTAGCGGGGCAAAGGGAGGAGACCCAGTACTTC. Combining the CDR3 with reference TRBV15 and TRBJ2-5 gives the whole variable domain DAMVIQNPRYQVTQFGKPVTLSCSQTLNHNVMYWYQQKSSQAPKLLFHYYDKDFNNEADTPDNFQSRRPNTSFCFLDIRSPGLGDTAMYLCASSRGLAGQREETQYFGPGTRLLVL.

This clonotype has a count of ten or more. The chain is built from TRBV6-5 and TRBJ1-1; the match to TRBD1 covers 9 bases. CDR1 and CDR2 from the germline V gene are MNHEY and SVGAGI. This CDR3 has 15 amino acids. The V and J ends lost 8 bases and 3 bases, in that order; junction bases with no gene match: 10. The CDR3 DNA reads as TGTGCCAGCTCGGGGACAGGGAATGGGCACACTGAAGCTTTCTTT. It encodes CASSGTGNGHTEAFF.

This clonotype was detected ten times or more. This rearrangement joins TRBV19 to TRBJ1-6; D uncertain. The CDR3 loop spans 14 amino acids. Trimming removed 4 bases at V and 5 bases at J, with 9 bases between. CDR1 and CDR2 (germline): LNHDA, SQIVND (reference sequence). In nucleotides, the CDR3 is TGTGCCAGTAGTAACGGACCGGATAATTCACCCCTCCACTTT. It specifies CASSNGPDNSPLHF. Drawing the rest from reference TRBV19 and TRBJ1-6, the complete variable domain is DGGITQSPKYLFRKEGQNVTLSCEQNLNHDAMYWYRQDPGQGLRLIYYSQIVNDFQKGDIAEGYSVSREKKESFPLTVTSAQKNPTAFYLCASSNGPDNSPLHFGNGTRLTVT.

The table lists this clonotype with many counts. J is TRBJ2-3 and V is TRBV7-2; TRBD2 might be the D (5 bases). This CDR3 is 15 amino acids long. Trimming pared 5 bases from V and 5 bases from J, leaving 17 bases between. Germline V lookup: CDR1 SGHTA, CDR2 FQGNSA. The CDR3, as DNA: TGTGCCAGCAGCGCAACGGCGGGCGCGAGAGATACGCAGTATTTT. Amino acids: CASSATAGARDTQYF.

This clonotype was observed many times. The chain links TRBV7-9 to TRBJ1-2; 10 nucleotides line up with TRBD1. This CDR3 comprises 14 residues. Germline loops: CDR1 SEHNR, CDR2 FQNEAQ (reference sequence). Trimming removed 5 bases from V and 7 bases from J; junction bases left unmatched: 7. The CDR3 region has the DNA TGTGCCAGCAGCAAGGACAGGGGGAATAGTGGCTACACCTTC. Encoded protein: CASSKDRGNSGYTF.

In its sample, this clonotype was seen many times. The V and J genes are TRBV27 and TRBJ1-2; 7 positions agree with TRBD1. CDR1 is MNHEY and CDR2 is SMNVEV in the germline V gene (reference sequence). J was trimmed by 2 bases and V by 3 bases; bases with no gene match: 9. This CDR3 has 16 residues. The CDR3 protein is CASSFAGGISNYGYTF. The CDR3 DNA sequence: TGTGCCAGCAGTTTCGCAGGGGGGATTTCAAACTATGGCTACACCTTC.

This clonotype has a count of ten or more. The rearrangement joins TRBV5-4 to TRBJ1-1, with TRBD1 matching 7 bases. This CDR3 has 13 residues. Unmatched junction bases numbered 2, after V lost 0 bases and J lost 6 bases. From germline, CDR1 is SGHNT and CDR2 YYREEE (reference sequence). The CDR3 protein is CASSLGGTAEAFF. In DNA form, the CDR3 reads TGTGCCAGCAGCTTGGGCGGGACAGCTGAAGCTTTCTTT.

This clonotype was found many times. This rearrangement joins TRBV10-3 to TRBJ1-1; maybe TRBD1 (5 bases). The CDR3 runs to 16 residues. Germline assignment: CDR1 ENHRY and CDR2 SYGVKD. The V end lost 4 bases, the J end lost 4 bases, and 19 bases lay between the germline ends. CDR3 residues: CAISVPTSGRGTEAFF. CDR3 DNA sequence: TGTGCCATCAGTGTACCTACATCGGGGAGGGGCACTGAAGCTTTCTTT.

This clonotype occurred many times. V is TRBV7-6 and J is TRBJ2-2, with unresolved D. The CDR3 is made up of 15 amino acids. V lost 2 bases and J lost 1, with 8 bases in between. Germline V lookup: CDR1 SGHVS, CDR2 FNYEAQ. The CDR3 region is CASSLLERNTGELFF. The CDR3 region has the DNA TGTGCCAGCAGCTTACTGGAAAGGAACACCGGGGAGCTGTTTTTT.

This clonotype was recorded at least ten times. The V and J genes are TRBV6-4 and TRBJ2-2, with 10 bases identical to TRBD2. The trim removed 3 bases at V and 4 bases at J, leaving 2 bases unmatched. Germline V lookup: CDR1 MRHNA, CDR2 SNTAGT. CDR3 length equals 15 residues. For the CDR3, the DNA is TGTGCCAGCAGTGAAAGCGGGGGGGCCACCGGGGAGCTGTTTTTT. Its translation is CASSESGGATGELFF.

This clonotype was detected a few times. This chain links TRBV19 with TRBJ1-6, with D possibly TRBD1 on 6 matching bases. Germline lookup yields CDR1 LNHDA and CDR2 SQIVND (reference sequence). The germline V and J ends were trimmed by 7 bases and 9 bases, with 16 bases remaining between them. There are 14 residues in the CDR3. CDR3 in amino acids: CASTSGAVLSPLHF. CDR3 coding DNA: TGTGCCAGTACCTCAGGGGCAGTTCTTTCACCCCTCCACTTT.

In its sample, this clonotype was seen many times. The chain is built from TRBV3-1 and TRBJ2-1; D ambiguous. Trimming cost V 4 bases and J 6 bases, with 7 bases left between them. Germline assignment: CDR1 LGHDT and CDR2 YNNKEL (reference sequence). The CDR3 is made up of 12 amino acids. The DNA for the CDR3 is TGTGCCAGCAGCCCCCCGAGCAATGAGCAGTTCTTC. This encodes CASSPPSNEQFF.

Of note for this clonotype: A much bigger clone sits one base away, suggesting this may be a read error. The chain joins TRBV20-1 to TRBJ2-3, with D possibly called TRBD1 or TRBD2 (5 bases each). CDR1 is DFQATT and CDR2 is SNEGSKA in the germline V gene (reference sequence). V lost 5 bases, J lost 3 bases, and 18 bases lay in between. This CDR3 has 15 amino acids. The CDR3 reads CSAEGWGLGTDTQYF. The CDR3 DNA reads as TGCAGTGCTGAGGGTTGGGGGTTGGGGACAGATACGCAGTATTTT.